Shown below are 22 T cell receptor beta chains from a single sample sequenced in a study of regulatory T cells in long-lasting Graves disease. Libraries of TCR beta came from iRepertoire HTBI primers plus Arm-PCR of CDR3 regions. MiXCR was run by TCRdb on the multiplex PCR reads, yielding one entry per CDR3 protein. The sample carries roughly 360,000 distinct CDR3 sequences, about an eighth recorded once. The time point was: newly diagnosed GD, antithyroid drugs for less than 3 months. With RNA extracted from PBMCs as input, the TCR library was made. The same data also went into a second study, on T cells in Graves' hyperthyroidism and ophthalmopathy.

Sequenced material: peripheral blood mononuclear cells (PBMCs), taken at new diagnosis, from a patient treated with antithyroid drugs. Every receptor here comes from a woman younger than 30 with Graves disease.

The chain combines TRBV2 with TRBJ2-1; TRBD2 is a possible D gene (8 bases). The CDR3 spans 15 residues. CDR1 and CDR2 (germline): SNHLY, FYNNEI. Trimming stripped 3 bases from V and 6 bases from J, with 15 bases between. CDR3 sequence (DNA): TGTGCCAGCAGTGAGGGTAGCGGGACAGTCAATGAGCAGTTCTTC. Its protein is CASSEGSGTVNEQFF.

This clonotype was detected many times. The V and J genes are TRBV10-3 and TRBJ1-2; the D gene is possibly TRBD1 (5 bases). Germline V gene sequence: CDR1 ENHRY, CDR2 SYGVKD. The CDR3 spans 14 residues. V was cut by 6 bases and J by 2 bases, with 13 bases left in between. The DNA of the CDR3 is TGTGCCATCAGCCCCGACAGATTAAACTATGGCTACACCTTC. Translating it yields CAISPDRLNYGYTF.

A word on this clonotype: A read error is possible here, since a much larger clone lies one base away. The chain is built from TRBV6-1 and TRBJ1-5; D remains unclear. Germline-derived CDR1 and CDR2 are MNHNS and SASEGT. This CDR3 spans 12 amino acids. V lost 5 bases to trimming and J lost 9 bases, with 11 bases between them. CDR3 DNA sequence: TGTGCCAGCAGTAAAAGGGCTCGGCCCCAGCATTTT. Protein sequence: CASSKRARPQHF.

In its sample, this clonotype was seen many times. V usage is TRBV4-3 and J usage is TRBJ2-7, with TRBD1 identical over 7 bases. Germline V gene lookup returns CDR1 LGHNA and CDR2 YSLEER. V lost 5 bases to trimming and J lost 3 bases; unmatched junction nucleotides: 10. The CDR3 loop spans 15 amino acids. DNA for the CDR3: TGCGCCAGCAGCGGGTTCCGGGACAGCTTCTACGAGCAGTACTTC. It yields the protein CASSGFRDSFYEQYF.

There are many counts of this clonotype. The rearrangement joins TRBV7-2 to TRBJ1-5; D might be TRBD1 (5 bases). V shed 6 bases and J shed 7 bases, with 19 bases lying between them. The CDR3 has 15 amino acids. Germline-derived CDR1 and CDR2 are SGHTA and FQGNSA. Here the CDR3 DNA reads TGTGCCAGCAGTGAAAGTGCGGGGGGGGGGCAGCCCCAGCATTTT. This translates into CASSESAGGGQPQHF.

There are many counts of this clonotype. The chain combines TRBV28 with TRBJ1-1; D is perhaps TRBD1 (5 bases). Trimming took 0 bases from V and 1 from J, leaving 21 bases between them. This CDR3 has 19 residues. The V gene's germline CDR1 is MDHEN and CDR2 SYDVKM. CDR3 in DNA: TGTGCCAGCAGTTTATGGCCACCCGGGACTCCGGGGGAGAACACTGAAGCTTTCTTT. It translates to CASSLWPPGTPGENTEAFF.

This clonotype came up many times. This chain uses TRBV6-5 with TRBJ2-3, with unresolved D. The CDR3 has 13 amino acids. The germline V and J ends were trimmed by 2 bases and 4 bases, with 7 bases remaining between them. Germline values: CDR1 MNHEY, CDR2 SVGAGI. Here the CDR3 DNA reads TGTGCCAGCAGTTACGGAAATCCAGATACGCAGTATTTT. It yields the protein CASSYGNPDTQYF.

This clonotype was seen a handful of times. V and J are TRBV7-3 and TRBJ1-2; D is uncertain. CDR1 and CDR2 from the germline V gene are SGHTA and FQGTGA. Trimming removed 1 base from V and 6 bases from J, with 9 bases in between. The CDR3 has 13 residues. The CDR3 coding sequence is TGTGCCAGCAGCTTAAGGGGTTTTCATGGCTACACCTTC. The encoded protein is CASSLRGFHGYTF.

This clonotype was counted between two and nine times. Here the CDR3 DNA reads TGCAGTGCTCAACGACTAGGGCGGGAGACCCAGTACTTC. Translation gives CSAQRLGRETQYF. The chain is built from TRBV20-1 and TRBJ2-5; D may be TRBD2 (6 bases). The V end lost 5 bases, the J end lost 5 bases, and 15 bases lay between the germline ends. This CDR3 is 13 amino acids long. From germline, CDR1 is DFQATT and CDR2 SNEGSKA (reference sequence).

This clonotype has ten or more counts. V gene TRBV3-1 combines with J gene TRBJ1-1; no definite D call. Per the germline V gene, CDR1 is LGHDT and CDR2 is YNNKEL (reference sequence). Deletions cut 1 base from V and 5 bases from J, with 17 bases between. The CDR3 is 16 residues long. CDR3 region: CASSQVATSIGTEAFF. The CDR3 DNA follows: TGTGCCAGCAGCCAAGTGGCGACGTCGATTGGGACTGAAGCTTTCTTT.

The J gene is TRBJ1-1, the V gene TRBV4-1; D gene uncertain. V was clipped by 4 bases and J by 4 bases, with 16 bases between them. The CDR3 is 15 amino acids. Per the germline V gene, CDR1 is MGHRA and CDR2 is YSYEKL. DNA of the CDR3: TGCGCCAGCAGCCCCCTGCTGACGTTGGGCACTGAAGCTTTCTTT. It yields the protein CASSPLLTLGTEAFF.

In this sample, this clonotype turned up many times. In nucleotides, the CDR3 is TGCAGTGCTCTCTCACTAGCGGGAGGGGGCGATGAGCAGTTCTTC. This encodes CSALSLAGGGDEQFF. The chain links TRBV20-1 to TRBJ2-1; TRBD2 agrees at 13 bases. CDR3 length: 15 amino acids. Germline trimming cut 5 bases from V and 8 bases from J; bases unmatched to any gene: 9. Germline V CDR1 and CDR2: DFQATT, SNEGSKA (reference sequence).

Only a few counts were recorded for this clonotype. This chain connects TRBV7-9 to TRBJ2-4; a possible D gene is TRBD1 (5 bases). The length of the CDR3 is 12 residues. Germline V gene data show CDR1 as SEHNR and CDR2 as FQNEAQ (reference sequence). Between the trimmed V and J ends, which lost 2 bases and 8 bases, there was a span of 7 bases. CDR3 in amino acids: CASSLIGDIQYF. The CDR3 DNA reads TGTGCCAGCAGCTTAATAGGGGACATTCAGTACTTC.

Ten or more counts support this clonotype. The chain links TRBV20-1 to TRBJ2-7; D is perhaps TRBD2 (6 bases). Looked up from germline, CDR1 is DFQATT and CDR2 is SNEGSKA (reference sequence). The V gene lost 6 bases and the J gene lost 0 bases, with 18 bases spanning the gap. This CDR3 is 15 amino acids long. The CDR3 DNA reads as TGCAGTGCCCCCCACAGAAGCGGGCTCTCCTACGAGCAGTACTTC. It codes for CSAPHRSGLSYEQYF.

This clonotype was seen many times. The rearrangement uses TRBV7-9 and TRBJ2-7; perhaps TRBD2 as D (5 bases). Trimming shortened V by 0 bases and J by 4 bases, and 10 bases separated the two germline ends. Germline CDR1 reads SEHNR; CDR2 reads FQNEAQ (reference sequence). The CDR3 covers 14 residues. The CDR3 DNA reads TGTGCCAGCAGCTTAGCGGGAGTTCTGTACGAGCAGTACTTC. Protein product: CASSLAGVLYEQYF.

This clonotype was seen at least ten times. The CDR3 spells CASSPLSTWNTEAFF. CDR3 DNA sequence: TGTGCCAGCTCACCGCTATCAACATGGAACACTGAAGCTTTCTTT. The chain combines TRBV18 with TRBJ1-1; no firm D call. Germline V CDR1 and CDR2: KGHSH, LQKENI. Trimming stripped 3 bases from V and 1 base from J, with 12 bases between. The CDR3 loop spans 15 amino acids.

This chain uses TRBV5-6 with TRBJ1-4, with TRBD1 matching 8 bases. The CDR3 has 15 residues. In germline, CDR1 is SGHDT, CDR2 YYEEEE. Germline trimming cut 3 bases from V and 6 bases from J; bases unmatched to any gene: 7. The CDR3, as DNA: TGTGCCAGCAGCTCGGACAGGGAGGGGGATGAAAAACTGTTTTTT. Translating it yields CASSSDREGDEKLFF.

The V and J genes are TRBV7-2 and TRBJ2-3; the D gene is possibly TRBD2 (5 bases). This CDR3 has 16 residues. CDR1 is SGHTA, CDR2 FQGNSA, per germline. Trimming left V 1 base short and J 5 bases short, with 16 bases between. CDR3 sequence: CASSLDIGRGGDTQYF. CDR3 sequence (DNA): TGTGCCAGCAGCTTAGATATCGGTAGAGGAGGAGATACGCAGTATTTT.

The sample holds a few counts of this clonotype. The CDR3 protein is CASNGRRGGVHQPQHF. The DNA for the CDR3 is TGTGCCAGCAATGGCCGGAGGGGGGGGGTTCATCAGCCCCAGCATTTT. The V and J genes are TRBV6-2 or TRBV6-3 and TRBJ1-5; perhaps TRBD1 as D (6 bases). Germline CDR1 MNHEY, CDR2 SVGEGT. V gave up 7 bases and J gave up 5 bases, with 21 bases separating them. The CDR3 contains 16 residues.

The V call is TRBV7-9, the J call TRBJ2-7, with TRBD2 matching over 13 bases. The V gene's germline CDR1 is SEHNR and CDR2 FQNEAQ (reference sequence). V lost 5 bases, J lost 5 bases, and 6 bases stayed unmatched. The CDR3 totals 15 residues. CDR3 coding DNA: TGTGCCAGCAGCAGAGGGACTAGCGGGAATGACGAGCAGTACTTC. Residues: CASSRGTSGNDEQYF.

This clonotype came up many times. The chain has TRBV7-2 and TRBJ2-1; TRBD2 matches 8 bases. CDR1 is SGHTA and CDR2 is FQGNSA in the germline V gene. The CDR3 spans 16 residues. The V segment lost 3 bases and the J segment 8 bases; nucleotides outside the gene matches: 12. The CDR3 spells CASSFEGAGGRYEQFF. The CDR3 DNA reads as TGTGCCAGCAGCTTCGAGGGTGCGGGAGGAAGGTATGAGCAGTTCTTC.

This clonotype was picked up many times. The CDR3 DNA reads TGTGCCAGCAGTTTAGGGGGGGTAGTAGACACTGAAGCTTTCTTT. This gives the protein CASSLGGVVDTEAFF. The V call is TRBV28, the J call TRBJ1-1, with a weak D call TRBD1 (5 bases). CDR3 length: 15 amino acids. The V end was cut by 2 bases, the J end by 3 bases, with 13 bases between. CDR1 MDHEN and CDR2 SYDVKM come from the germline V gene.